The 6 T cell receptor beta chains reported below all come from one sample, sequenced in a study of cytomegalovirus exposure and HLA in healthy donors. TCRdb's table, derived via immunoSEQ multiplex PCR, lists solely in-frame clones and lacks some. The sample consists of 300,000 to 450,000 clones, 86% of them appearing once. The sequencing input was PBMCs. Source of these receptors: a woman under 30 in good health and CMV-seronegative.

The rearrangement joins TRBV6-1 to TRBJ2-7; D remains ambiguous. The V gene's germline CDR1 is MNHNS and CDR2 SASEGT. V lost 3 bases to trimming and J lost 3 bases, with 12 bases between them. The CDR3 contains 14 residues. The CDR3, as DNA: TGTGCCAGCAGTGATGGTGGCTCAGGCTACGAGCAGTACTTC. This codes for CASSDGGSGYEQYF.

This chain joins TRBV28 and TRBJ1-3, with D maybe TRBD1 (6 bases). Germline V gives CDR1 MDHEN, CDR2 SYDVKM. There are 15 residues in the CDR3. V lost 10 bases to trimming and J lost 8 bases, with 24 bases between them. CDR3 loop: CATPLKQGKAYTIYF. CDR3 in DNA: TGTGCCACTCCCCTGAAACAGGGTAAGGCGTACACCATATATTTT.

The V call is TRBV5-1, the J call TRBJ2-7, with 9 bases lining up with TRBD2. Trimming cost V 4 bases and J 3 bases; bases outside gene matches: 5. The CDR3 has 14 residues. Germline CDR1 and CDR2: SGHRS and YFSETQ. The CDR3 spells CASSLRLAVYEQYF. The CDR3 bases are TGCGCCAGCAGCCTCCGACTAGCGGTCTACGAGCAGTACTTC.

The CDR3, as DNA: TGTGCCAGCAGTTACAGAGGGGGCTACGAGCAGTACTTC. Protein: CASSYRGGYEQYF. The chain uses TRBV11-2 and TRBJ2-7; tentatively, D is TRBD1 (6 bases). Trimming left V 6 bases short and J 3 bases short, with 12 bases between. The CDR3 has 13 residues. The V gene's germline CDR1 is SGHAT and CDR2 FQNNGV.

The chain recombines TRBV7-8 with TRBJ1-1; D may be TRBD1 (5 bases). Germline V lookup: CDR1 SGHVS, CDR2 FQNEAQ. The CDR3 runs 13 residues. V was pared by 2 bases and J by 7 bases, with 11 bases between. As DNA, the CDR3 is TGTGCCAGCAGCTTATCCGACAGTTTTGAAGCTTTCTTT. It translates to CASSLSDSFEAFF.

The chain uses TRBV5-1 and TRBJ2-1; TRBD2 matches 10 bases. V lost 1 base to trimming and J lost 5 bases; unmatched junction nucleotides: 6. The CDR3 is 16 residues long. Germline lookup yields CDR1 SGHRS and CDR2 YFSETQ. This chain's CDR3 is CASSLKAGGTDNEQFF. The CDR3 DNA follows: TGCGCCAGCAGCTTGAAAGCGGGGGGGACTGACAATGAGCAGTTCTTC.